The rows below give T cell receptor beta chains drawn from one sample of a study of brain T cells in children with intractable seizures. Clones were read by immunoSEQ multiplex PCR, and TCRdb kept only the in-frame ones, dropping some. The sample has hundreds of thousands of clones, over 90% seen once. This material consisted of peripheral blood, taken more than 4 months after surgery. These receptors originate from a boy under three years old with tuberous sclerosis and intractable seizures. Each CDR3 is given with its conserved first and last residue. D genes are given only for firm matches. Part of the rows lack a size; the others show once, few, many or a class for expanded clones.

clone_size,d_call,cdr3_length,v_call,j_call,cdr3_nt,cdr3_aa
-,-,13,TRBV6-5,TRBJ1-2,TGTGCCAGCAGTTACTCACCCGGTGATGGCTACACCTTC,CASSYSPGDGYTF
-,TRBD1,17,TRBV27,TRBJ2-2,TGTGCCACCTCGGACAGGGGCCGGACGATGACCACCGGGGAGCTGTTTTTT,CATSDRGRTMTTGELFF
-,-,13,TRBV27,TRBJ1-1,TGTGCCAGCAGTCCGCCGGGGAACACTGAAGCTTTCTTT,CASSPPGNTEAFF
-,-,13,TRBV6-5,TRBJ1-2,TGTGCCAGCAGTTACTATGGGACTTATGGCTACACCTTC,CASSYYGTYGYTF
-,-,13,TRBV5-8,TRBJ2-7,TGTGCCAGCAGCTTCACTAGCAACTACGAGCAGTACTTC,CASSFTSNYEQYF
-,-,11,TRBV7-9,TRBJ2-2,TGTGCCAGCAGCTTTACCGGGGAGCTGTTTTTT,CASSFTGELFF
-,-,16,TRBV9,TRBJ1-4,TGTGCCAGCAGCGATGCCGACAGGACAACTAATGAAAAACTGTTTTTT,CASSDADRTTNEKLFF
-,-,13,TRBV7-6,TRBJ2-3,TGTGCCAGCAGCCCCCCCGGTCTAGATACGCAGTATTTT,CASSPPGLDTQYF
once,TRBD1,13,TRBV19,TRBJ1-1,TGTGCCAGTAGTAGGACAGGGTATGAGGAAGCTTTCTTT,CASSRTGYEEAFF
-,-,14,TRBV27,TRBJ1-2,TGTGCCAGCAGTTTATATTGGGGGAACTATGGCTACACCTTC,CASSLYWGNYGYTF
-,TRBD1,15,TRBV7-3,TRBJ1-2,TGTGCCAGCAGCCCCCTGGGAGGGGGCGTGGGTGGCTACACCTTC,CASSPLGGGVGGYTF
-,-,13,TRBV10-2,TRBJ2-2,TGCGCCAGCAGTGATTGGGGGGCCGGGGAGCTGTTTTTT,CASSDWGAGELFF